This TCR beta chain was found in a study of blood T cells in healthy people across ages. Study-wide results and limits: Nothing was known about donor CMV status, and this possibly confounded expanded clonotype changes.

Roughly 9 milliliters of peripheral blood were drawn from each donor. About this clonotype itself: Its antigen is not known.

The CDR3 contains 10 residues. Germline loops: CDR1 DFQATT, CDR2 SNEGSKA (reference sequence). V shed 5 bases and J 14 bases; nucleotides not matched to a gene: 5. A second roughly 6 to 11 cycle PCR used barcoded and J-beta primers. Each CDR3 protein gets one entry after TCRdb re-called the 5' RACE reads with MiXCR. The repertoire includes 1,800,000 or so distinct CDR3 sequences, about 39% of them detected once, and under 30% sits in the top ten. Sequencing used blood. The genes are TRBV20-1 and TRBJ2-4, with 8 bases identical to TRBD2. The TCR originated in a human donor in good health. The CDR3 DNA sequence: TGCAGTGCTCGACGAGCGGGAGAGTACTTC. Protein product: CSARRAGEYF.